This TCR beta chain was obtained from a study of shared clonotypes between healthy human individuals. Trimming removed 0 bases at V and 4 bases at J, with 18 bases between. Germline CDR1 SGHAT, CDR2 FQNNGV. The CDR3 runs 18 residues. Measured with immunoSEQ multiplex PCR; TCRdb has only the in-frame clones, and not every one. The sample records just over 2,000,000 clones, over 85% being singletons. The naive CD8 population came from CD45RO-negative cells selected for CCR7, without terminally differentiated effector memory CD45RA+ cells. The gene calls are TRBV11-2 and TRBJ2-2, with D tentatively TRBD1 (6 bases). This clonotype was sampled from a man aged 18 to 30 in good health. Sample: naive CD8+ T cells sorted from blood. CDR3 in DNA: TGTGCCAGCAGCTTAGAATCGAGGGTGGGACATATCACCGGGGAGCTGTTTTTT. Its translation is CASSLESRVGHITGELFF.